These 9 T cell receptor beta chains were sequenced from one sample in a study of T cell responses to AZD1222 COVID-19 vaccine. Produced via immunoSEQ multiplex PCR; TCRdb's table is partial and in-frame only. The sample shows 160,000 or so clones, around 87% of them seen only once. The source material was peripheral blood, sampled 28 days after the second AZD1222 dose. The receptors derive from an adult who received the AZD1222 COVID-19 vaccine.

The CDR3 here is CASTPEGRHSYTGYEQYF. The CDR3 DNA follows: TGCGCCAGCACCCCGGAGGGTAGACACTCGTACACGGGGTACGAGCAGTACTTC. The chain joins TRBV5-1 to TRBJ2-7, with D possibly being TRBD2 (6 bases). The CDR3 consists of 18 residues. Trimming cost V 6 bases and J 4 bases, with 29 bases left between them. Looked up from germline, CDR1 is SGHRS and CDR2 is YFSETQ.

V and J are TRBV6-5 and TRBJ1-6; D is unclear. Looked up from germline, CDR1 is MNHEY and CDR2 is SVGAGI. V lost 6 bases to trimming and J lost 3 bases, with 12 bases between them. There are 15 residues in the CDR3. As DNA, the CDR3 is TGTGCCAGCAGCCTCGGGAGTAGCTATAATTCACCCCTCCACTTT. Its translation is CASSLGSSYNSPLHF.

V gene TRBV4-1 combines with J gene TRBJ1-5, with TRBD1 matching over 8 bases. The CDR3 runs to 18 residues. The V and J ends lost 3 bases and 2 bases, in that order; junction bases with no gene match: 12. Looked up from germline, CDR1 is MGHRA and CDR2 is YSYEKL. This CDR3 is CASSHLPGQGRGNQPQHF. Written as DNA, the CDR3 is TGCGCCAGCAGCCATCTCCCCGGACAGGGTAGGGGCAATCAGCCCCAGCATTTT.

The chain joins TRBV5-1 to TRBJ2-7, with 8 positions matching TRBD2. This CDR3 has 13 residues. CDR1 is SGHRS, CDR2 YFSETQ, per germline. V was clipped by 8 bases and J by 7 bases; unmatched bases: 11. The CDR3 loop reads CASSGGVRYEQYF. The CDR3 DNA sequence: TGCGCCAGTTCCGGGGGGGTTAGGTATGAGCAGTACTTC.

This clone was detected once. The gene calls are TRBV5-4 and TRBJ2-1; 12 bases agree with TRBD2. The CDR3 has 15 amino acids. V lost 5 bases, J lost 7 bases, and 7 bases stayed unmatched. CDR1 is SGHNT, CDR2 YYREEE, per germline (reference sequence). Here the CDR3 reads CASRTSGGSGNEQFF. The CDR3 DNA reads as TGTGCCAGCAGGACTAGCGGGGGATCAGGGAATGAGCAGTTCTTC.

The CDR3 DNA reads as TGCAGCGTTGAAGATGCGCCCGGGAATTACAATGAGCAGTTCTTC. Protein sequence: CSVEDAPGNYNEQFF. The rearrangement links TRBV29-1 to TRBJ2-1; the D gene is possibly TRBD2 (5 bases). The CDR3 has 15 residues. V was cut by 0 bases and J by 4 bases, with 13 bases left in between. Germline lookup yields CDR1 SQVTM and CDR2 ANQGSEA.

The J gene is TRBJ2-3, the V gene TRBV11-1; 7 bases align to TRBD1. The CDR3 totals 16 residues. Looked up from germline, CDR1 is SGHAT and CDR2 is FQDESV (reference sequence). With V trimmed by 5 bases and J by 0 bases, 8 bases remained unmatched. CDR3 DNA: TGTGCCAGCAGCGCGACAGGGCAACGTAGCACAGATACGCAGTATTTT. Protein: CASSATGQRSTDTQYF.

The J gene is TRBJ1-1, the V gene TRBV11-2; 9 nucleotides line up with TRBD1. The CDR3 consists of 17 residues. Germline CDR1 reads SGHAT; CDR2 reads FQNNGV. V lost 1 base and J lost 5; bases outside the gene matches: 11. CDR3 protein: CASSLGDRVLEETEAFF. In nucleotides, the CDR3 is TGTGCCAGCAGCTTAGGGGACAGGGTGTTAGAGGAGACTGAAGCTTTCTTT.

The chain joins TRBV27 to TRBJ1-4, with D possibly TRBD1 on 6 matching bases. V was trimmed by 11 bases and J by 7 bases, leaving 17 bases between them. The germline CDR1 and CDR2 sequences are MNHEY and SMNVEV (reference sequence). The CDR3 length is 13 residues. DNA of the CDR3: TGTGCCGGCGAGGGGGGAAGGGGTGAAAAACTGTTTTTT. This encodes CAGEGGRGEKLFF. Combining the CDR3 with reference TRBV27 and TRBJ1-4 gives the whole variable domain EAQVTQNPRYLITVTGKKLTVTCSQNMNHEYMSWYRQDPGLGLRQIYYSMNVEVTDKGDVPEGYKVSRKEKRNFPLILESPSPNQTSLYFCAGEGGRGEKLFFGSGTQLSVL.